A single sample is the source of the 17 T cell receptor beta chains below, sequenced in a study of T cells of healthy individuals. TCRdb recomputed calls from the 5' RACE reads with MiXCR, one row per CDR3 protein. This sample carries around 80,000 distinct CDR3 sequences, approximately 5.4% of them seen once, and the ten largest clones take around 7.6%. These receptors were collected from a female donor in good health.

In this sample, this clonotype turned up many times. This chain connects TRBV4-3 to TRBJ2-2; D might be TRBD1 (5 bases). Germline-derived CDR1 and CDR2 are LGHNA and YSLEER. With 3 bases removed from V and 1 base from J, the gap between germline ends came to 15 bases. The CDR3 totals 17 residues. CDR3 residues: CASSHSRAPWNTGELFF. CDR3 nucleotides: TGCGCCAGCAGCCACTCCAGGGCCCCCTGGAACACCGGGGAGCTGTTTTTT.

This clonotype was counted many times. J is TRBJ2-4 and V is TRBV12-3 or TRBV12-4; D unresolved. The length of the CDR3 is 12 residues. The V end was cut by 1 base, the J end by 14 bases, with 12 bases between. CDR3 region: CASSLGSNSKYF. CDR3 DNA sequence: TGTGCCAGCAGTTTAGGCTCAAACTCCAAGTACTTC.

At least ten counts were recorded for this clonotype. The chain joins TRBV20-1 to TRBJ1-2, with D possibly matching TRBD1 (5 bases). Trimming cost V 6 bases and J 6 bases, with 17 bases left between them. This CDR3 spans 13 amino acids. Germline loops: CDR1 DFQATT, CDR2 SNEGSKA (reference sequence). The chain's CDR3 is CSASTDRKDGYTF. DNA of the CDR3: TGCAGTGCCTCGACAGACAGAAAGGATGGCTACACCTTC.

This clonotype was detected ten times or more. Its ends do not fully match the called genes, so a read error is possible. This chain joins TRBV18 and TRBJ2-3, with a weak D call TRBD1 (5 bases). From germline, CDR1 is KGHSH and CDR2 LQKENI. The CDR3 spans 14 residues. CDR3 DNA sequence: TGTGCCAGCTCACCGCAGGACAAAGCTAATAAGCACCGATTT. It translates to CASSPQDKANKHRF.

In its sample, this clonotype was seen many times. The J gene is TRBJ1-3, the V gene TRBV3-1; no firm D call. This CDR3 region has 15 residues. Trimming cost V 5 bases and J 1 base, with 12 bases left between them. Germline V gene sequence: CDR1 LGHDT, CDR2 YNNKEL (reference sequence). CDR3 sequence reads: CASSSHGISGNTIYF. The DNA for the CDR3 is TGTGCCAGCAGCTCCCATGGAATATCTGGAAACACCATATATTTT.

This clonotype was observed at least ten times. The CDR3 loop is CASSQTRTKNIQYF. The CDR3 DNA reads TGTGCCAGCAGCCAGACTAGAACCAAAAACATTCAGTACTTC. The chain couples TRBV14 to TRBJ2-4; a weak D match, TRBD2 (6 bases). The germline CDR1 and CDR2 sequences are SGHDN and FVKESK. The CDR3 consists of 14 residues. Deletions cut 3 bases from V and 2 bases from J, with 8 bases between.

This clonotype appeared many times. The chain uses TRBV11-2 and TRBJ2-6; D is ambiguous. The V and J ends lost 6 bases and 2 bases respectively, with 11 bases between them. The CDR3 runs 15 residues. CDR1 and CDR2 from the germline V gene are SGHAT and FQNNGV. DNA for the CDR3: TGTGCCAGCAGTGCGTGGGTAACTGGGGCCAACGTCCTGACTTTC. Translated: CASSAWVTGANVLTF.

This clonotype has a count of ten or more. J is TRBJ2-3 and V is TRBV5-4; the match to TRBD2 covers 9 bases. This CDR3 is 17 amino acids long. V shed 0 bases, J shed 2 bases, and the junction held 7 bases outside the gene matches. In germline, CDR1 is SGHNT, CDR2 YYREEE (reference sequence). The CDR3 is CASSLGLTSGLTDTQYF. The CDR3 coding sequence is TGTGCCAGCAGCTTGGGTTTAACTAGCGGGCTCACAGATACGCAGTATTTT.

This clonotype was counted between two and nine times. The CDR3 protein is CSVGGTYQETQYF. DNA of the CDR3: TGCAGCGTTGGGGGGACTTACCAAGAGACCCAGTACTTC. The rearrangement joins TRBV29-1 to TRBJ2-5; D possibly corresponds to TRBD2 (6 bases). This CDR3 has 13 residues. Trimming stripped 4 bases from V and 0 bases from J, with 9 bases between. Germline V CDR1 and CDR2: SQVTM, ANQGSEA.

This clonotype has just a few counts. This sequence joins TRBV27 and TRBJ2-7; D may be TRBD2 (7 bases). Trimming pared 5 bases from V and 4 bases from J, leaving 15 bases between. The CDR3 has 14 amino acids. The V gene's germline CDR1 is MNHEY and CDR2 SMNVEV (reference sequence). CDR3: CASSPGGPLYEQYF. For the CDR3, the DNA is TGTGCCAGCAGTCCCGGGGGGCCCCTTTACGAGCAGTACTTC.

This clonotype came up many times. This rearrangement joins TRBV21-1 to TRBJ2-5; TRBD2 is taken as the D call from the table, unchecked against the DNA. TRBV21-1 is classified as a pseudogene. This CDR3 spans 16 amino acids. The CDR3 is CASSKGLAGVKETQYF. CDR3 in DNA: TGTGCCAGCAGCAAAGGGCTAGCGGGAGTAAAAGAGACCCAGTACTTC.

This clonotype came up many times. This chain joins TRBV4-3 and TRBJ2-1; 9 bases align to TRBD2. V shed 6 bases and J 4 bases; nucleotides not matched to a gene: 7. This CDR3 spans 15 amino acids. Germline CDR1 and CDR2: LGHNA and YSLEER. DNA for the CDR3: TGCGCCAGCAGTCACACTAGCGGGCCTTACAATGAGCAGTTCTTC. This translates into CASSHTSGPYNEQFF.

This clonotype occurred many times. The rearrangement joins TRBV12-3 or TRBV12-4 to TRBJ1-1; no definite D call. This CDR3 spans 15 amino acids. V was shortened by 1 base and J by 6 bases, with 15 bases between the two germline ends. The CDR3 region has the DNA TGTGCCAGCAGTTTAGGGGAGGATTTCGATCCTGAAGCTTTCTTT. Protein product: CASSLGEDFDPEAFF.

The sample holds many counts of this clonotype. The chain employs TRBV28 and TRBJ2-7; D call uncertain. CDR1 is MDHEN, CDR2 SYDVKM, per germline. V lost 4 bases, J lost 0 bases, and 7 bases lay in between. CDR3 length: 13 amino acids. CDR3 nucleotide sequence: TGTGCCAGCAGTTCGAGTGGCTCCTACGAGCAGTACTTC. Its translation: CASSSSGSYEQYF.

This clonotype was picked up many times. This chain uses TRBV20-1 with TRBJ1-1, with D tentatively TRBD1 (6 bases). The CDR3 length is 16 residues. Trimming pared 5 bases from V and 4 bases from J, leaving 23 bases between. Germline loops: CDR1 DFQATT, CDR2 SNEGSKA (reference sequence). CDR3 in amino acids: CSAVEPTGLMGTEAFF. The CDR3 coding sequence is TGCAGTGCTGTTGAACCTACAGGGCTGATGGGCACTGAAGCTTTCTTT.

The chain joins TRBV10-3 to TRBJ1-5; TRBD1 aligns across 9 bases. The CDR3 is 13 amino acids. Germline V gene sequence: CDR1 ENHRY, CDR2 SYGVKD. V lost 4 bases and J lost 6; bases outside the gene matches: 1. The CDR3 nucleotides read TGTGCCATCAGTGGACAGGGGGGTCAGCCCCAGCATTTT. Amino acid sequence: CAISGQGGQPQHF.

The V and J genes are TRBV9 and TRBJ2-3, with D tentatively TRBD1 or TRBD2 (5 bases each). Germline V gene data show CDR1 as SGDLS and CDR2 as YYNGEE. Deletions cut 4 bases from V and 5 bases from J, with 11 bases between. CDR3 length: 13 amino acids. The CDR3 nucleotides read TGTGCCAGCAGCAACAGCGGACAAGATACGCAGTATTTT. Residues: CASSNSGQDTQYF.